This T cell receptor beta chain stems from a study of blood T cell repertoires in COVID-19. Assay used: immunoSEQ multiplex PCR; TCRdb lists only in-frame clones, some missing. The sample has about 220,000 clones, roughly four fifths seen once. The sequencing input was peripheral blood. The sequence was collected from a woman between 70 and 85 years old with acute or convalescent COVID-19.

The CDR3 sequence is CASSQGTSPNIQYF. The CDR3 bases are TGTGCCAGCAGTCAGGGGACATCCCCTAACATTCAGTACTTC. This chain joins TRBV27 and TRBJ2-4; D is possibly TRBD1 (6 bases). Germline V lookup: CDR1 MNHEY, CDR2 SMNVEV (reference sequence). This CDR3 is built from 14 residues. V lost 5 bases to trimming and J lost 7 bases, with 15 bases between them.